One T cell receptor beta chain is described in this entry. What it binds is unknown. These data come from a study of OX40 agonist ivuxolimab in advanced cancers. Whole-study findings and limits: Clones of CD4+ and CD8+ blood T cells grew by week 6 at doses of 0.1 to 3.0 mg/kg.

Repertoires were generated with immunoSEQ multiplex PCR, while TCRdb's copy carries only in-frame clones and drops some. In the table there are about 66,000 clones, roughly 80% of which are singletons. The clonotype originates from an adult with an advanced solid tumor such as melanoma, head and neck, liver or kidney cancer. The starting material was CD4+ or CD8+ T cells sorted from blood, obtained in a trial of the OX40 agonist ivuxolimab.

CDR3 residues: CASGLERDRHYGYTF. CDR3 DNA: TGTGCTAGTGGTTTGGAACGGGACAGGCACTATGGCTACACCTTC. The chain couples TRBV12-5 to TRBJ1-2; 8 nucleotides align to TRBD1. The J segment lost 3 bases and the V segment lost 1 base, leaving 4 bases of the junction unmatched. The CDR3 is made up of 15 amino acids. Looked up from germline, CDR1 is LGHNT and CDR2 is FRNRAP.